The 6 T cell receptor beta chains reported below all come from one sample, sequenced in a study of blood T cell repertoires in COVID-19. Profiling relied on immunoSEQ multiplex PCR, and the TCRdb table lists in-frame clones only, not all of them. Among more than 55,000 clones listed, 86% were seen once. The source material was peripheral blood. The receptors here all came from a middle-aged man with active COVID-19.

J is TRBJ1-2 and V is TRBV24-1; D call uncertain. Trimming stripped 4 bases from V and 2 bases from J, with 10 bases between. There are 14 residues in the CDR3. Germline V lookup: CDR1 KGHDR, CDR2 SFDVKD. The CDR3 is CATSDPTKNYGYTF. The CDR3 nucleotides read TGTGCCACCAGTGACCCCACAAAAAACTATGGCTACACCTTC.

V usage is TRBV5-5 and J usage is TRBJ1-5, with 11 bases that match TRBD1. Trimming cost V 3 bases and J 5 bases; bases outside gene matches: 7. Germline CDR1 reads SGHKS; CDR2 reads YYEKEE (reference sequence). The CDR3 loop spans 16 amino acids. The CDR3 bases are TGTGCCAGCAGCTCCACCGGGACAGGGGGGGATCAGCCCCAGCATTTT. Translated: CASSSTGTGGDQPQHF.

The genes are TRBV29-1 and TRBJ2-7; possible D gene TRBD1, 7 bases. Germline-derived CDR1 and CDR2 are SQVTM and ANQGSEA. Trimming stripped 1 base from V and 3 bases from J, with 13 bases between. The CDR3 loop spans 14 amino acids. CDR3 nucleotide sequence: TGCAGCGTTGAAGGGAGGGACAGAGGCTACGAGCAGTACTTC. Translation: CSVEGRDRGYEQYF.

J is TRBJ2-7 and V is TRBV5-4, with 14 nucleotides matching TRBD2. The J segment lost 5 bases and the V segment lost 4 bases, leaving 8 bases of the junction unmatched. This CDR3 spans 16 amino acids. Germline CDR1 is SGHNT and CDR2 is YYREEE (reference sequence). In DNA, the CDR3 is TGTGCCAGCAGCCTCGGGACTAGCGGGAGAATCAACGAGCAGTACTTC. Translation gives CASSLGTSGRINEQYF.

The V gene is TRBV6-6, the J gene TRBJ2-1; 14 nucleotides match TRBD2. V shed 5 bases and J 6 bases; nucleotides not matched to a gene: 9. The CDR3 runs 17 residues. CDR1 and CDR2 (germline): MNHNY, SVGAGI (reference sequence). The CDR3 DNA is TGTGCCAGCAGTCGAAGACTAGCGGGAGGGCTTATCAATGAGCAGTTCTTC. The encoded protein is CASSRRLAGGLINEQFF.

The V call is TRBV19, the J call TRBJ1-5; D might be TRBD1 (6 bases). The CDR3 covers 14 residues. Trimming took 5 bases from V and 4 from J, leaving 12 bases between them. From germline, CDR1 is LNHDA and CDR2 SQIVND (reference sequence). DNA of the CDR3: TGTGCCAGTAGTCCGGACAGTTGGAATCAGCCCCAGCATTTT. Translated, it gives CASSPDSWNQPQHF.